A selection of T cell receptor beta chains follows, all from one sample in a study of T cell responses to AZD1222 COVID-19 vaccine. TCRdb keeps only in-frame clones here, not all; method: immunoSEQ multiplex PCR. The top ten clones hold 5% of a sample with about 150,000 clones, 91% of them seen once. This material consisted of peripheral blood, taken on day 0 of AZD1222 vaccination. Receptors originate from an adult in good health. Both conserved end residues are part of each CDR3. D genes are given only for firm matches. Only some rows state a clone size, as once, few, many or a class for expanded clones.

D gene	clone size	J gene	V gene	CDR3 protein	CDR3 DNA
NA	once	TRBJ1-2	TRBV5-4	CASSLGSSNYGYTF	TGTGCCAGCAGCTTGGGCTCCTCTAACTATGGCTACACCTTC
NA	NA	TRBJ2-7	TRBV28	CASSLLGSEQYF	TGTGCCAGCAGTTTATTGGGTTCCGAGCAGTACTTC
TRBD2	few	TRBJ2-2	TRBV6-5	CASSYSWTSGAGELFF	TGTGCCAGCAGTTACTCGTGGACTAGCGGTGCCGGGGAGCTGTTTTTT
TRBD1	NA	TRBJ1-6	TRBV28	CASIAGQPNSPLHF	TGTGCCAGCATCGCGGGACAGCCTAATTCACCCCTCCACTTT
NA	NA	TRBJ2-3	TRBV7-9	CASSLQVRTSGSTDTQYF	TGTGCCAGCAGCTTACAAGTGAGGACGAGCGGAAGCACAGATACGCAGTATTTT
TRBD1	NA	TRBJ2-2	TRBV7-3	CASSPGTVYTGELFF	TGTGCCAGCAGCCCAGGGACAGTCTACACCGGGGAGCTGTTTTTT
NA	NA	TRBJ1-4	TRBV28	CASSPYQTEKLFF	TGTGCCAGCAGTCCCTATCAGACTGAAAAACTGTTTTTT
NA	NA	TRBJ1-2	TRBV5-8	CASSLIRKEGYTF	TGTGCCAGCAGCTTGATTAGGAAGGAGGGCTACACCTTC
NA	NA	TRBJ1-5	TRBV6-6	CASSYGGQGQPQHF	TGTGCCAGCTCTTACGGGGGACAAGGACAGCCCCAGCATTTT
NA	NA	TRBJ1-3	TRBV28	CASLNSGNTIYF	TGTGCCAGCCTTAATAGTGGAAACACCATATATTTT
NA	NA	TRBJ1-4	TRBV4-3	CASSPLGGAGEKLFF	TGCGCCAGCAGCCCCCTCGGGGGGGCGGGTGAAAAACTGTTTTTT
TRBD1	once	TRBJ1-6	TRBV6-5	CASRPSGQSHSPLHF	TGTGCCAGCAGACCATCGGGACAGAGCCATTCACCCCTCCACTTT
NA	NA	TRBJ1-1	TRBV27	CASSLINRDEAFF	TGTGCCAGCAGTCTCATTAACAGGGACGAAGCTTTCTTT
NA	once	TRBJ2-2	TRBV5-8	CASSLWRAGELFF	TGTGCCAGCAGCTTGTGGCGGGCCGGGGAGCTGTTTTTT
NA	NA	TRBJ1-1	TRBV19	CASSLGSNTEAFF	TGTGCCAGTAGCTTAGGTTCGAACACTGAAGCTTTCTTT
NA	NA	TRBJ2-3	TRBV5-1	CASSPENTDTQYF	TGCGCCAGCAGCCCCGAGAACACAGATACGCAGTATTTT
NA	NA	TRBJ1-4	TRBV28	CASSLVGTEREKLFF	TGTGCCAGCAGTTTAGTGGGTACTGAACGGGAAAAACTGTTTTTT
NA	NA	TRBJ2-2	TRBV24-1	CATSDNRVTGELFF	TGTGCCACCAGTGACAACAGGGTCACCGGGGAGCTGTTTTTT
NA	once	TRBJ1-4	TRBV6-6	CASRSGQSSNEKLFF	TGTGCCAGCAGAAGCGGACAGTCTTCTAATGAAAAACTGTTTTTT
NA	large	TRBJ2-5	TRBV5-6	CASSWEPGVFAETQYF	TGTGCCAGCAGCTGGGAACCAGGGGTTTTCGCAGAGACCCAGTACTTC
NA	NA	TRBJ1-4	TRBV5-6	CASSYGWPPNEKLFF	TGTGCCAGCAGCTACGGGTGGCCACCGAATGAAAAACTGTTTTTT
NA	NA	TRBJ1-1	TRBV7-8	CASSLRRERVTEAFF	TGTGCCAGCAGCTTAAGGCGGGAACGGGTCACTGAAGCTTTCTTT
NA	NA	TRBJ2-2	TRBV7-3	CASSPLGQTSLGPGELFF	TGTGCCAGCAGCCCCCTCGGACAGACCTCGCTGGGGCCCGGGGAGCTGTTTTTT
NA	NA	TRBJ1-2	TRBV19	CASSISSGVYGYTF	TGTGCCAGTAGTATTAGTTCGGGGGTGTATGGCTACACCTTC
TRBD1	NA	TRBJ1-1	TRBV25-1	CASSEWGTGEAFF	TGTGCCAGCAGTGAATGGGGGACAGGAGAAGCTTTCTTT
NA	NA	TRBJ2-5	TRBV12-2	CASRLELAGGRRGETQYF	TGTGCAAGTCGCTTAGAACTAGCGGGAGGTAGGAGGGGGGAGACCCAGTACTTC
TRBD2	NA	TRBJ2-1	TRBV10-3	CAISDRTSGAAYNEQFF	TGTGCCATCAGTGATAGGACTAGCGGGGCAGCCTACAATGAGCAGTTCTTC
NA	NA	TRBJ2-5	TRBV20-1	CSASWSQETQYF	TGCAGTGCTAGTTGGAGTCAAGAGACCCAGTACTTC
NA	NA	TRBJ2-5	TRBV2	CASSASAETQYF	TGTGCCAGCAGTGCTAGTGCGGAGACCCAGTACTTC
NA	NA	TRBJ1-2	TRBV6-2/TRBV6-3	CASSLGRNSYTF	TGTGCCAGCAGTCTCGGACGGAATAGCTACACCTTC
NA	NA	TRBJ2-1	TRBV6-2/TRBV6-3	CASSYDRADYNEQFF	TGTGCCAGCAGTTACGATCGAGCAGACTACAATGAGCAGTTCTTC
TRBD1	once	TRBJ1-2	TRBV7-2	CASSSGPGQGASGYTF	TGTGCCAGCAGCTCGGGACCGGGACAGGGGGCCAGCGGCTACACCTTC
NA	NA	TRBJ2-5	TRBV19	CASSISIQETQYF	TGTGCCAGTTCGATTAGTATACAAGAGACCCAGTACTTC
NA	NA	TRBJ1-3	TRBV5-1	CASSFAGLGSGNTIYF	TGCGCCAGCAGCTTCGCAGGGCTGGGCTCTGGAAACACCATATATTTT
TRBD2	once	TRBJ2-1	TRBV28	CASSPPWTSFDRYNEQFF	TGTGCCAGCAGCCCCCCCTGGACTAGCTTCGACAGGTACAATGAGCAGTTCTTC
TRBD1	NA	TRBJ1-6	TRBV7-2	CASSFDRAGGSPLHF	TGTGCCAGCAGCTTTGACAGGGCAGGCGGTTCACCCCTCCACTTT
NA	NA	TRBJ2-1	TRBV10-1	CASSGEQFF	TGCGCCAGCAGTGGGGAGCAGTTCTTC
NA	NA	TRBJ2-3	TRBV7-2	CASSVVLRDTQYF	TGTGCCAGCAGCGTAGTGCTCCGGGATACGCAGTATTTT
TRBD1	many	TRBJ2-1	TRBV27	CASSPGQGALEQFF	TGTGCCAGCAGTCCGGGACAGGGGGCGCTTGAGCAGTTCTTC
NA	NA	TRBJ1-2	TRBV6-5	CASKAANYGYTF	TGTGCCAGCAAGGCAGCCAACTATGGCTACACCTTC